This T cell receptor (beta chain) was obtained from a study of cytomegalovirus exposure and HLA in healthy donors. Primers: 60 Vbeta forward and 13 Jbeta reverse. Some clones are missing from TCRdb's copy, which holds only in-frame ones; the method was immunoSEQ multiplex PCR. The table records 110,000 or so clones, under 70% of them present only once. Nominally healthy donors provided the samples, though records likely missed some immune exposures. Regarding this clone: What it binds is not known.

The CDR3 has 13 residues. Trimming took 6 bases from V and 7 from J; bases not matched to a gene: 2. Germline CDR1 is MNHNS and CDR2 is SASEGT. Findings of the study overall: Donors were assumed by presence/absence analyses to have roughly uniform sequencing depth.

The sequenced material came from PBMCs. The chain links TRBV6-1 to TRBJ2-3; 12 bases fit TRBD1. The receptor was isolated from a young man in good health and CMV-seropositive. The CDR3 here is CASRGQGAYTQYF. In DNA, the CDR3 is TGTGCCAGCAGGGGACAGGGGGCATATACGCAGTATTTT.